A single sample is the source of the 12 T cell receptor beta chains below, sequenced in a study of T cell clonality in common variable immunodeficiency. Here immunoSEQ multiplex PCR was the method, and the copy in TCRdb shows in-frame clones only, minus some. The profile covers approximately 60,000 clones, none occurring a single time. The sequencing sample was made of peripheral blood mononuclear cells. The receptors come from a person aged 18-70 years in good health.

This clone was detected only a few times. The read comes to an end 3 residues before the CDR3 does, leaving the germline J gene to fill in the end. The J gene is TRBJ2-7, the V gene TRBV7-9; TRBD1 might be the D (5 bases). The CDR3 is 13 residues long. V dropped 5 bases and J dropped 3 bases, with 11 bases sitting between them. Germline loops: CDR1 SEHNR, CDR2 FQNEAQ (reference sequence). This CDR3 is CASSTGTGYEQYF. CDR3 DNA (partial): TGTGCCAGCAGCACGGGTACAGGCTACGAG.

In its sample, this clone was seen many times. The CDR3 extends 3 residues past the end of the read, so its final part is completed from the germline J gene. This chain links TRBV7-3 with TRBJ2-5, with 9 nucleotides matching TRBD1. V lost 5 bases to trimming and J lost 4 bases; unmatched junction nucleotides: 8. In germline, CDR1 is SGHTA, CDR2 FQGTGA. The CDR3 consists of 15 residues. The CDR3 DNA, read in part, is TGTGCCAGCAGCCCCACAGGGGGCGCGGGAGAGACC. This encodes CASSPTGGAGET. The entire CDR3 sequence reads CASSPTGGAGETQYF.

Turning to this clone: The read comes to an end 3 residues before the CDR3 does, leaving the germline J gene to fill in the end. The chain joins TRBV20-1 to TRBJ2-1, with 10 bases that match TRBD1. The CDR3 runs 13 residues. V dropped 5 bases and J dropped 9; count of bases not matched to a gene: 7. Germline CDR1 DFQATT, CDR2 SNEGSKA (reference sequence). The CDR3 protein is CSALGTGDIEQFF. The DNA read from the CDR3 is TGCAGTGCTCTCGGGACAGGGGATATTGAG.

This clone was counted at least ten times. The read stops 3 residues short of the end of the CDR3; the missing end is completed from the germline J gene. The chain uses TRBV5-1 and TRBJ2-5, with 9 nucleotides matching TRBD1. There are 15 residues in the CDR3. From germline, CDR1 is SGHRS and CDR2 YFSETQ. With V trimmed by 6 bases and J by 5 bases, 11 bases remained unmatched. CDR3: CASKRLTGGEETQYF. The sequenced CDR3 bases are TGCGCCAGCAAGAGGCTCACAGGGGGCGAGGAGACC.

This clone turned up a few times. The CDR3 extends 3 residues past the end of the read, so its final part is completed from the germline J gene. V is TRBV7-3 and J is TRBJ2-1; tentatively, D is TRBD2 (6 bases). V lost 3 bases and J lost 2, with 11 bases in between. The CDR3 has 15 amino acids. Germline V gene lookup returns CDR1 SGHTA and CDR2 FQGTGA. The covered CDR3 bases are TGTGCCAGCAGCTTTCTTAGCGGTGCCTACAATGAG. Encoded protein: CASSFLSGAYNE. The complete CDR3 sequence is CASSFLSGAYNEQFF.

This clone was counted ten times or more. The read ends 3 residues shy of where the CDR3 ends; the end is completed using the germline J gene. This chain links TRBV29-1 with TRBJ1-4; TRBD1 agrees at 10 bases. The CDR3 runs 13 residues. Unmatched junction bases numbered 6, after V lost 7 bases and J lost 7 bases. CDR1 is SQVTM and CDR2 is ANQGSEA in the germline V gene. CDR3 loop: CSGRQGASEKLFF. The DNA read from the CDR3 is TGCAGCGGGAGACAGGGGGCTAGTGAAAAA.

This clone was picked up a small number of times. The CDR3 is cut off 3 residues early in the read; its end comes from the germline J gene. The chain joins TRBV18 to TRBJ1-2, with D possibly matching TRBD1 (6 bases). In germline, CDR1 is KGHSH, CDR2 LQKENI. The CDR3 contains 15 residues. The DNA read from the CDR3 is TGTGCCAGCTCACTCACCCCGACAGGAAACTACGAC. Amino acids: CASSLTPTGNYD. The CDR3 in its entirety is CASSLTPTGNYDYTF.

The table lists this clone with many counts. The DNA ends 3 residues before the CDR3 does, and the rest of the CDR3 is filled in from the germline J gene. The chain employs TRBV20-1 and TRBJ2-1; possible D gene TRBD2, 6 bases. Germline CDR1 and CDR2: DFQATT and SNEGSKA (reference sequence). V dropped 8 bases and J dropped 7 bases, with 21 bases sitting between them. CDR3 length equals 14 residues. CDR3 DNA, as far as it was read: TGCAGTCTACTCCAAGACCGGGGGTGGAATGAG. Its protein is CSLLQDRGWNE. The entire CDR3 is CSLLQDRGWNEQFF.

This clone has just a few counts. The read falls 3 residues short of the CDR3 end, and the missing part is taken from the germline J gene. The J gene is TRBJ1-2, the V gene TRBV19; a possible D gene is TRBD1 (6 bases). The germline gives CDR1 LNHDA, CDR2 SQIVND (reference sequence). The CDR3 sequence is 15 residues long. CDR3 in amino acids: CASSISGGAYNDYTF. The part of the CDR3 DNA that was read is TGTGCCAGTAGTATTAGCGGGGGGGCGTACAATGAC.

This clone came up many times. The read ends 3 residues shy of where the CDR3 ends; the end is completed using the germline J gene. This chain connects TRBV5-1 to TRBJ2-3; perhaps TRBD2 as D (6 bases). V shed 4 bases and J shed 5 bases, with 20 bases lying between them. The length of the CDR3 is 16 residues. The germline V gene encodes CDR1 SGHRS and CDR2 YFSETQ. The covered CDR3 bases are TGCGCCAGCAGCCGCCAACCGGGACTTGTGGGAGATACG. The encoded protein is CASSRQPGLVGDT. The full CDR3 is CASSRQPGLVGDTQYF.

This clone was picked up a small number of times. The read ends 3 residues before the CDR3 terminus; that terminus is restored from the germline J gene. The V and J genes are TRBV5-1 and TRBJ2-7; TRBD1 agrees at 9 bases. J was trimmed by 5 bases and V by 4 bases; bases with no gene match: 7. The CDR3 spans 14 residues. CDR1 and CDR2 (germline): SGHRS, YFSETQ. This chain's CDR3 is CASSGRTGEDEQYF. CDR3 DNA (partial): TGCGCCAGCAGCGGAAGGACAGGGGAGGACGAG.

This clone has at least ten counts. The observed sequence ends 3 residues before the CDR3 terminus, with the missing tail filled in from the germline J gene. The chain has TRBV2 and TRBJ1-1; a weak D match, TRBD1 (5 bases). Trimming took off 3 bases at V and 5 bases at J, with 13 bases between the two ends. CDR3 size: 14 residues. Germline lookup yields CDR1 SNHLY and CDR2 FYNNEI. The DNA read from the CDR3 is TGTGCCAGCAGTGATGTCAGGGTGGCTACTGAA. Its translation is CASSDVRVATE. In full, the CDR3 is CASSDVRVATEAFF.